Listed here is a single T cell receptor beta chain. This entry is derived from a study of cytomegalovirus exposure and HLA in healthy donors. About the study: Most donors, roughly 84% of 350 to 450 genotyped, fell in the Caucasian-associated ancestry cluster.

V lost 3 bases and J 5 bases, leaving 11 bases between the germline ends. The CDR3 spans 14 residues. Germline V gives CDR1 KGHSH, CDR2 LQKENI. The PCR employed 60 Vbeta primers together with 13 Jbeta primers. Sequencing used immunoSEQ multiplex PCR; TCRdb keeps in-frame clones, though not all of them. The sample has approximately 100,000 clones, 78% seen once. The genes are TRBV18 and TRBJ2-1; a weak D match, TRBD1 (5 bases). The sequenced material came from PBMCs. The source of this sequence is a woman in her 40s in good health and CMV-seropositive. CDR3 nucleotide sequence: TGTGCCAGCTCACCTTTCAGGACAAACAATGAGCAGTTCTTC. It specifies CASSPFRTNNEQFF.